What follows are 15 T cell receptor beta chains derived from one specimen sequenced in a study of T-cell reconstitution after alpha-beta-depleted transplantation in children. A library of TCRbeta sequences, prepared with unique molecular identifiers, was generated. TCRdb reanalysed the PCR reads using MiXCR and keeps one entry per CDR3 protein. Among 120,000 to 150,000 distinct CDR3 sequences listed, around 10% were seen once. This material consisted of PBMCs, mostly from graft donor cells, taken 180 days after TCRalphabeta/CD19-depleted stem cell transplant. These receptors were collected from a female patient younger than 10 who had a stem cell transplant for congenital amegakaryocytic thrombocytopenia, so the T cells may come from the graft donor.

This clonotype was counted between two and nine times. V usage is TRBV7-2 and J usage is TRBJ2-5; a weak D match, TRBD1 (6 bases). This CDR3 region has 13 residues. CDR1 SGHTA and CDR2 FQGNSA come from the germline V gene. V shed 5 bases and J shed 3 bases, with 10 bases lying between them. The CDR3 bases are TGTGCCAGCAGCGTCGGGGACAAAGAGACCCAGTACTTC. It encodes CASSVGDKETQYF.

This chain joins TRBV4-3 and TRBJ1-4, with 7 positions matching TRBD1. The CDR3 is 14 amino acids. Germline V lookup: CDR1 LGHNA, CDR2 YSLEER. V shed 4 bases, J shed 6 bases, and the junction held 5 bases outside the gene matches. The DNA for the CDR3 is TGCGCCAGCAGCCCAAGGGGGCTGGATGAAAAACTGTTTTTT. This codes for CASSPRGLDEKLFF.

Only a few counts were recorded for this clonotype. The chain is built from TRBV11-1 and TRBJ1-5; TRBD1 matches 11 bases. CDR3 length: 18 residues. Looked up from germline, CDR1 is SGHAT and CDR2 is FQDESV (reference sequence). The junction had 10 bases not matched to a gene; V was cut back by 5 bases and J by 1 base. Here the CDR3 DNA reads TGTGCCAGCAGCCCCCCCTGGACAGGGGGCAAGAGCAATCAGCCCCAGCATTTT. Translated: CASSPPWTGGKSNQPQHF.

This clonotype showed up many times. The rearrangement joins TRBV12-3 or TRBV12-4 to TRBJ1-1; D unclear. The ends were cut back, 4 bases at V and 0 bases at J, with 6 bases in the middle. The CDR3 runs 13 residues. The CDR3 DNA reads TGTGCCAGCAGTTACGGTCTGAACACTGAAGCTTTCTTT. It yields the protein CASSYGLNTEAFF.

Details on this clonotype: The junction departs from germline at one end; a sequencing error may be responsible. The V call is TRBV18, the J call TRBJ2-6, with D tentatively TRBD1 (5 bases). Per the germline V gene, CDR1 is KGHSH and CDR2 is LQKENI. The CDR3 has 18 residues. CDR3 protein: CASSPRNAYGAGANGLTF. DNA for the CDR3: TGTGCCAGCTCACCGCGGAACGCTTACGGAGCTGGGGCCAACGGCCTGACTTTC.

The gene calls are TRBV19 and TRBJ2-1; 10 bases line up with TRBD2. In germline, CDR1 is LNHDA, CDR2 SQIVND (reference sequence). CDR3 size: 14 residues. V shed 5 bases, J shed 5 bases, and the junction held 3 bases outside the gene matches. The CDR3 protein is CASSLSGGDNEQFF. CDR3 nucleotides: TGTGCCAGTAGTCTCAGCGGGGGGGACAATGAGCAGTTCTTC.

This clonotype has ten or more counts. The chain carries TRBV20-1 and TRBJ2-4; no clear D gene. V was cut by 3 bases and J by 3 bases, with 12 bases left in between. Germline assignment: CDR1 DFQATT and CDR2 SNEGSKA (reference sequence). This CDR3 is built from 14 residues. CDR3 DNA sequence: TGCAGTGCTAGTCTGCGAGTTGACAAAAACATTCAGTACTTC. Its protein is CSASLRVDKNIQYF.

At least ten counts were recorded for this clonotype. V is TRBV5-1 and J is TRBJ1-1; possibly TRBD1 for D (5 bases). This CDR3 is 14 amino acids long. Germline assignment: CDR1 SGHRS and CDR2 YFSETQ. V was pared by 4 bases and J by 4 bases, with 14 bases between. The CDR3: CASSPVQEGTEAFF. In DNA, the CDR3 is TGCGCCAGCAGCCCTGTACAGGAGGGCACTGAAGCTTTCTTT. Together with reference TRBV5-1 and TRBJ1-1, the CDR3 gives the full variable domain: KAGVTQTPRYLIKTRGQQVTLSCSPISGHRSVSWYQQTPGQGLQFLFEYFSETQRNKGNFPGRFSGRQFSNSRSEMNVSTLELGDSALYLCASSPVQEGTEAFFGQGTRLTVV.

This clonotype was seen a few times. The rearrangement uses TRBV5-1 and TRBJ2-7; no firm D call. The CDR3 loop spans 14 amino acids. The germline gives CDR1 SGHRS, CDR2 YFSETQ. Trimming removed 5 bases at V and 2 bases at J, with 14 bases between. CDR3 region: CASSPMGSTYEQYF. The CDR3, as DNA: TGCGCCAGCAGTCCTATGGGGTCGACCTACGAGCAGTACTTC. The full variable domain, completed using reference TRBV5-1 and TRBJ2-7, is KAGVTQTPRYLIKTRGQQVTLSCSPISGHRSVSWYQQTPGQGLQFLFEYFSETQRNKGNFPGRFSGRQFSNSRSEMNVSTLELGDSALYLCASSPMGSTYEQYFGPGTRLTVT.

This clonotype was detected many times. V gene TRBV10-3 combines with J gene TRBJ2-5, with D possibly matching TRBD1 (5 bases). The CDR3 loop spans 13 amino acids. Germline CDR1 reads ENHRY; CDR2 reads SYGVKD. V lost 8 bases and J 0 bases, leaving 10 bases between the germline ends. The CDR3 bases are TGTGCCATCTCAGCGACAGACCAAGAGACCCAGTACTTC. It yields the protein CAISATDQETQYF.

The chain couples TRBV5-6 to TRBJ1-2; 7 bases fit TRBD1. The CDR3 is made up of 13 amino acids. Per the germline V gene, CDR1 is SGHDT and CDR2 is YYEEEE. The V gene end was trimmed by 4 bases and the J gene end by 6 bases; junction bases not matched to a gene: 6. Written as DNA, the CDR3 is TGTGCCAGCAGCCTGGACAGGCGGGATGGCTACACCTTC. This translates into CASSLDRRDGYTF.

The chain links TRBV4-1 to TRBJ1-3, with D maybe TRBD1 (6 bases). The CDR3 is 19 amino acids. CDR1 and CDR2 (germline): MGHRA, YSYEKL. Trimming pared 4 bases from V and 0 bases from J, leaving 22 bases between. In DNA, the CDR3 is TGCGCCAGCAGCCCCCGGCAAAGTTACAGGGTGAACTCTGGAAACACCATATATTTT. Translation: CASSPRQSYRVNSGNTIYF.

This clonotype was detected ten times or more. The chain couples TRBV6-5 to TRBJ1-4; 9 bases are a match to TRBD1. Trimming took 0 bases from V and 7 from J; bases not matched to a gene: 6. This CDR3 contains 16 residues. From germline, CDR1 is MNHEY and CDR2 SVGAGI. CDR3 coding DNA: TGTGCCAGCAGTTACTCCCCGGGACAGGGTCCTGAAAAACTGTTTTTT. Its protein product is CASSYSPGQGPEKLFF.

In its sample, this clonotype was seen many times. The gene calls are TRBV12-3 or TRBV12-4 and TRBJ2-3; weak D call: TRBD2 (5 bases). V was trimmed by 1 base and J by 1 base, leaving 9 bases between them. The CDR3 is 15 amino acids. The CDR3 DNA reads as TGTGCCAGCAGTTTAGAGCCAGCGGGCACAGATACGCAGTATTTT. Encoded protein: CASSLEPAGTDTQYF.

The chain employs TRBV5-8 and TRBJ2-2; the D is unclear. The length of the CDR3 is 14 residues. Germline V gene sequence: CDR1 SGHTS, CDR2 YDEGEE. The ends were cut back, 7 bases at V and 6 bases at J, with 16 bases in the middle. CDR3 protein: CASGPILLSGELFF. The CDR3 nucleotides are TGTGCCAGCGGACCCATTCTTCTTTCCGGGGAGCTGTTTTTT.